The clone carrying this TCR beta chain was seen more than once but under ten times. The antigen is unknown. The CDR3 spans 14 residues. The V segment lost 4 bases and the J segment 2 bases; nucleotides outside the gene matches: 3. Germline V gene sequence: CDR1 GTSNPN, CDR2 SVGIG (reference sequence). MiXCR was run by TCRdb on the reads, yielding one entry per CDR3 protein. The table has around 49,000 distinct CDR3 sequences, more than 15% seen once. This sample was taken from a study of T cell repertoires in cytomegalovirus infection. Sequenced material: CD8+ T cells from cultured PBMCs, taken from culture after CMV antigen stimulation. The source is a human donor in good health (CMV status not recorded). Some clones in this sample may be carry-over from other donors' samples. The genes are TRBV30 and TRBJ2-1; 9 bases agree with TRBD2. The CDR3 here is CAWKGTSTYNEQFF. CDR3 in DNA: TGTGCCTGGAAGGGGACTAGCACCTACAATGAGCAGTTCTTC.